One T cell receptor (beta chain) is described in this entry. The length of the CDR3 is 12 residues. The V gene lost 3 bases and the J gene lost 7 bases, with 6 bases spanning the gap. Germline assignment: CDR1 KGHSH and CDR2 LQKENI. The data derive from a study of blood T cell repertoires in COVID-19. Method: immunoSEQ multiplex PCR; TCRdb's copy keeps in-frame clones and lacks some. The data hold hundreds of thousands of clones, with about 85% observed a single time. Recovered status in Cohort 3 required two negative PCRs, clearance, or symptom resolution. The receptor was derived from a woman between 50 and 59 years old who had recovered from COVID-19. Sequencing input: PBMCs or T cells enriched from blood (not recorded which). The chain carries TRBV18 and TRBJ1-4; no reliable D call. This CDR3 reads CASSPIGEKLFF. The CDR3, as DNA: TGTGCCAGCTCACCCATCGGTGAAAAACTGTTTTTT.